This T cell receptor (beta chain) comes out of a study of T cell responses to AZD1222 COVID-19 vaccine. Study-wide background: Doses given second, at about 4 or about 12 weeks, were pooled. Study results and caveats: Within unmutated variant regions lay the reported targets of nearly half of spike-specific TCRs. It should be noted that donors were predominantly white British and more often female, and clonal diversity was possibly underestimated.

V lost 4 bases to trimming and J lost 1 base, with 17 bases between them. Germline V CDR1 and CDR2: LNHDA, SQIVND (reference sequence). The CDR3 is 17 amino acids. Remarks on this clone: Its matching antigen is unknown.

Libraries were prepared by immunoSEQ multiplex PCR; TCRdb keeps only in-frame clonotypes and omits some of them. Here the sample spans 100,000 to 150,000 clones, about 93% being singletons. This sequence was found in an adult in good health. The chain is built from TRBV19 and TRBJ2-1; TRBD2 is a possible D gene (6 bases). The sequences come from peripheral blood, collected on day 0 of AZD1222 vaccination. CDR3 nucleotides: TGTGCCAGTAGTAAAAATCCTACGGGAGCATCCTACAATGAGCAGTTCTTC. Its translation: CASSKNPTGASYNEQFF.